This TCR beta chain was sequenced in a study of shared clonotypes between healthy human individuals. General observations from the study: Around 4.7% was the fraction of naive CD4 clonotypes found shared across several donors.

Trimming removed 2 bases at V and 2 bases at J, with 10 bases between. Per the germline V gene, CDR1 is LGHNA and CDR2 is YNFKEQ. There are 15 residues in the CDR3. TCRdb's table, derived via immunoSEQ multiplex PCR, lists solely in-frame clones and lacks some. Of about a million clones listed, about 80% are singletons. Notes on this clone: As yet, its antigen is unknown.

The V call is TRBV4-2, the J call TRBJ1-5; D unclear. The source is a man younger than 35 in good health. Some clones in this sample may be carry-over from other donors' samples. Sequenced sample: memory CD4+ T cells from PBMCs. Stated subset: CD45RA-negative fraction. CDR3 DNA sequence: TGTGCCAGCAGCCAAACACTCAAGGGCAATCAGCCCCAGCATTTT. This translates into CASSQTLKGNQPQHF.